This TCR beta chain was profiled in a study of shared clonotypes between healthy human individuals. For every subset, genomic DNA was evenly distributed across several immunoSEQ plates. Assay used: immunoSEQ multiplex PCR; TCRdb lists only in-frame clones, some missing. The profile shows 500,000 to 700,000 clones, 85% to 95% of them singletons. Trimming pared 0 bases from V and 11 bases from J, leaving 16 bases between. CDR1 and CDR2 (germline): MGHRA, YSYEKL. The CDR3 is 14 residues long. This clone has just a few counts. Selected positively for CCR7 and CD45RO-negative, naive CD8 cells excluded terminally differentiated effector memory CD45RA+ cells.

The chain is built from TRBV4-1 and TRBJ2-5; no reliable D call. Sequencing was performed on naive CD8+ T cells sorted from blood. This TCR was recovered from a woman aged 25 to 39 in good health. This CDR3 is CASSQEENLGQQYF. DNA of the CDR3: TGCGCCAGCAGCCAAGAAGAGAACTTAGGGCAGCAGTACTTC.